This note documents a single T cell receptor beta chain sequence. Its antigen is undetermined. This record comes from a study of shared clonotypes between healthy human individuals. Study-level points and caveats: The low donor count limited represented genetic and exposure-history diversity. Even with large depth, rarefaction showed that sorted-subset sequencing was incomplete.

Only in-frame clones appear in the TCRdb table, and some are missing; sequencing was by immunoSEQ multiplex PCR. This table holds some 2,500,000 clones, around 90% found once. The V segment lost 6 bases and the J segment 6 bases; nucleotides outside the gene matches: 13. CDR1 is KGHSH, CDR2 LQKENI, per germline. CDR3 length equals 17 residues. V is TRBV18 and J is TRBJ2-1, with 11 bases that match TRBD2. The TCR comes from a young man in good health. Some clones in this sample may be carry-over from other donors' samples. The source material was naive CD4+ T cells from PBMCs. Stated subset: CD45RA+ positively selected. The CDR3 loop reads CASSPKSLAGATNEQFF. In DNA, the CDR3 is TGTGCCAGCTCGCCAAAATCACTAGCGGGAGCTACCAATGAGCAGTTCTTC. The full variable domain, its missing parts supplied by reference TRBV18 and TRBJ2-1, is NAGVMQNPRHLVRRRGQEARLRCSPMKGHSHVYWYRQLPEEGLKFMVYLQKENIIDESGMPKERFSAEFPKEGPSILRIQQVVRGDSAAYFCASSPKSLAGATNEQFFGPGTRLTVL.